A single T cell receptor beta chain is shown here with its context. Antigen specificity is unknown. An input of roughly 0.5 to 1 ug of RNA was subjected to reverse transcription using random hexamers. The amplification used immunoSEQ multiplex PCR on TCR beta CDR3; it spanned 54 Vbeta and 13 Jbeta. Each CDR3 protein is one row after TCRdb ran MiXCR on the immunoSEQ multiplex PCR reads. This sample has 75,000 or so distinct CDR3 sequences, with over 85% found just once. This sample is part of a study of CD8 T cells in Susac syndrome. Study conclusions and caveats: Acknowledgment was made by the study that its TCR sequencing and HLA analysis involved a relatively small number of individuals.

Trimming left V 1 base short and J 0 bases short, with 5 bases between. CDR3 size: 15 residues. Germline V lookup: CDR1 SGHDT, CDR2 YYEEEE. TCR beta was sequenced from blood CD8+ and CD4+ T cells. The CD8+ and CD4+ T cells were isolated magnetically using a negative isolation approach, whereas the TEMRA cells were enriched by FACS. The source material was CD8+ T cells from PBMCs. This TCR was recovered from a human donor with Susac syndrome. This chain links TRBV5-6 with TRBJ1-6; D gene unclear. The DNA for the CDR3 is TGTGCCAGCAGCTTGACCAGCTCCTATAATTCACCCCTCCACTTT. Residues: CASSLTSSYNSPLHF.